This T cell receptor beta chain appears in the sequencing data of a study of T cell changes during pregnancy in multiple sclerosis. Data came from immunoSEQ multiplex PCR; TCRdb stores just in-frame clones and leaves some out. The sample carries fewer than 25,000 clones, 75% to 95% recorded once. The CDR3 is 15 residues long. Germline CDR1 reads SGHTA; CDR2 reads FQGNSA. V was cut by 1 base and J by 6 bases, with 12 bases left in between. The TCR comes from a female donor in good health, enrolled as a control in a pregnancy study. V is TRBV7-2 and J is TRBJ2-2, with D tentatively TRBD1 (5 bases). This specimen was CD4+ T cells from peripheral blood mononuclear cells, taken in the third trimester of pregnancy. CDR3 DNA: TGTGCCAGCAGCTTAGAAGCCAGGGTGGCCGGGGAGCTGTTTTTT. Translated, it gives CASSLEARVAGELFF. The entire variable domain, with the rest obtained from reference TRBV7-2 and TRBJ2-2, is as follows: GAGVSQSPSNKVTEKGKDVELRCDPISGHTALYWYRQSLGQGLEFLIYFQGNSAPDKSGLPSDRFSAERTGGSVSTLTIQRTQQEDSAVYLCASSLEARVAGELFFGEGSRLTVL.